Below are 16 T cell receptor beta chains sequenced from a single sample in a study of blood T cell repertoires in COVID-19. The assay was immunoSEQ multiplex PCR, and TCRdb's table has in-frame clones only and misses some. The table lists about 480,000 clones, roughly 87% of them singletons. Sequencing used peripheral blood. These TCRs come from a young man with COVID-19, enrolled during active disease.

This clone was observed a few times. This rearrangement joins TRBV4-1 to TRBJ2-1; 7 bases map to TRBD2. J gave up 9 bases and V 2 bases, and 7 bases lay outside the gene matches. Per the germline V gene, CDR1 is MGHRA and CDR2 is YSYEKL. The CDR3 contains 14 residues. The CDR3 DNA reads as TGCGCCAGCAGCCAACGGCTAGCGGTTGGTGAGCAGTTCTTC. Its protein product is CASSQRLAVGEQFF.

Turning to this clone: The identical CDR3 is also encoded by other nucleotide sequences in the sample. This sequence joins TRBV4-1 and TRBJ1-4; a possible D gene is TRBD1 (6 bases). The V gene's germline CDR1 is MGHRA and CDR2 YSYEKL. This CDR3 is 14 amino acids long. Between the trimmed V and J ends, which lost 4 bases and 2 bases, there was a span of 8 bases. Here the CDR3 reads CASSLGQTNEKLFF. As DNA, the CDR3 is TGCGCCAGCAGCCTTGGACAGACTAATGAAAAACTGTTTTTT.

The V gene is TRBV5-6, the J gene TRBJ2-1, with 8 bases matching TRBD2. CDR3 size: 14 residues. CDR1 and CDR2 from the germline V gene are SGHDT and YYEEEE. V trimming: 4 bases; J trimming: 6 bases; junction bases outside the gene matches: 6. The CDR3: CASSRLARLNEQFF. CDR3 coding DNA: TGTGCCAGCAGCCGACTAGCGCGCCTCAATGAGCAGTTCTTC.

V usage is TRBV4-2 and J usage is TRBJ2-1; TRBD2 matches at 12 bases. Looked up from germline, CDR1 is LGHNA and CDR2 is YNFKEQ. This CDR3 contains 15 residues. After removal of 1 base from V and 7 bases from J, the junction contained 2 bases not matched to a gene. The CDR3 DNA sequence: TGTGCCAGCAGCCAAGGACTAGCGGGGGTAAATGAGCAGTTCTTC. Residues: CASSQGLAGVNEQFF.

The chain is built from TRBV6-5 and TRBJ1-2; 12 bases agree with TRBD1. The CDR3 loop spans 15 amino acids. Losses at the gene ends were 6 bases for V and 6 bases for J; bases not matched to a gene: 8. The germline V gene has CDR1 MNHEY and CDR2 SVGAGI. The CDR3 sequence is CASRRPGTGGHGYTF. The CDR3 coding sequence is TGTGCCAGCAGACGCCCCGGGACAGGGGGCCATGGCTACACCTTC.

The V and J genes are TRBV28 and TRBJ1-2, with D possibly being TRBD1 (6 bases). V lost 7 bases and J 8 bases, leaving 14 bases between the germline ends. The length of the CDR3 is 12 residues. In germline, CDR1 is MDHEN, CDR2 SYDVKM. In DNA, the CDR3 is TGTGCCAGCAACTCAGGGGTTTTGGGCTACACCTTC. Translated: CASNSGVLGYTF.

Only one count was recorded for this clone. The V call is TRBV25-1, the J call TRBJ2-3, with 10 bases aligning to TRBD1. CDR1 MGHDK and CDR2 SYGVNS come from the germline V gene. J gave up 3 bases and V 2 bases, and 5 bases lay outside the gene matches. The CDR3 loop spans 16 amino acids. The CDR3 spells CASSEADRGRTDTQYF. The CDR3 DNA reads TGTGCCAGCAGTGAAGCCGACAGGGGGCGGACAGATACGCAGTATTTT.

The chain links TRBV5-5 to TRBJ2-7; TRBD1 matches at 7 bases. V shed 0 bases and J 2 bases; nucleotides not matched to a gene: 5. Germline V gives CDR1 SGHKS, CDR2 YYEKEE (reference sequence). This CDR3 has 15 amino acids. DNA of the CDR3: TGTGCCAGCAGCTTGGCTCTAGGGACAGCCTACGAGCAGTACTTC. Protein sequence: CASSLALGTAYEQYF.

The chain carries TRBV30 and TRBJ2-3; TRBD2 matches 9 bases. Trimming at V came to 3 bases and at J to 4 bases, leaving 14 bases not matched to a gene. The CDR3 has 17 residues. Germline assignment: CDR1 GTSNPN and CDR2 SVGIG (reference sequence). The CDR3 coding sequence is TGTGCCTGGAGCCTTACTCCTTTAGCGGGAGAGTCAGATACGCAGTATTTT. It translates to CAWSLTPLAGESDTQYF.

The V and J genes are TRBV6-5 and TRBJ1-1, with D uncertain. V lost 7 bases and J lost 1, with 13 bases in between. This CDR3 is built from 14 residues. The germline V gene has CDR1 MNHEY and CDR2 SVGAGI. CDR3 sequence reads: CASTSGLSNTEAFF. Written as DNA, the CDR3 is TGTGCCAGCACGTCGGGATTATCGAACACTGAAGCTTTCTTT.

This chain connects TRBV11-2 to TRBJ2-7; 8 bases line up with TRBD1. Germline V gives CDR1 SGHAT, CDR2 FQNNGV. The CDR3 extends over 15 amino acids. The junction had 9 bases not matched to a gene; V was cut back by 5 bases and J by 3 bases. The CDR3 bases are TGTGCCAGCAGCCCCGGGCAAACAGGGGGCTACGAGCAGTACTTC. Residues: CASSPGQTGGYEQYF. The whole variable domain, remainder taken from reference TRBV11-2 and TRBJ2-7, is EAGVAQSPRYKIIEKRQSVAFWCNPISGHATLYWYQQILGQGPKLLIQFQNNGVVDDSQLPKDRFSAERLKGVDSTLKIQPAKLEDSAVYLCASSPGQTGGYEQYFGPGTRLTVT.

The CDR3 DNA reads as TGCAGCGTTGGAGGCGCCTACAATGAGCAGTTCTTC. It yields the protein CSVGGAYNEQFF. The J gene is TRBJ2-1, the V gene TRBV29-1; D is unresolved. Deletions cut 4 bases from V and 2 bases from J, with 6 bases between. The CDR3 is 12 amino acids. The V gene's germline CDR1 is SQVTM and CDR2 ANQGSEA.

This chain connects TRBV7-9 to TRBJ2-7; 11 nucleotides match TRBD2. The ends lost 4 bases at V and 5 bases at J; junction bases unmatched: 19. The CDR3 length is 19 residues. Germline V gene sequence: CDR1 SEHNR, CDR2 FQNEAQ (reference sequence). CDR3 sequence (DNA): TGTGCCAGCAGCTCTGGGACTAGCGGTAGCGGGCGTCAGGCTCACGAGCAGTACTTC. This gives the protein CASSSGTSGSGRQAHEQYF. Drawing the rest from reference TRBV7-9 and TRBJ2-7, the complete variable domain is DTGVSQNPRHKITKRGQNVTFRCDPISEHNRLYWYRQTLGQGPEFLTYFQNEAQLEKSRLLSDRFSAERPKGSFSTLEIQRTEQGDSAMYLCASSSGTSGSGRQAHEQYFGPGTRLTVT.

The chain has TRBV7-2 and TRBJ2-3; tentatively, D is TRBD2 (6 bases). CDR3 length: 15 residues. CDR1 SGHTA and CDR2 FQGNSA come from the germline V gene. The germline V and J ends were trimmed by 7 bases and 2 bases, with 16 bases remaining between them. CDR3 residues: CASTAEGLVTDTQYF. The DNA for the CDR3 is TGTGCCAGCACCGCCGAGGGACTGGTCACAGATACGCAGTATTTT.

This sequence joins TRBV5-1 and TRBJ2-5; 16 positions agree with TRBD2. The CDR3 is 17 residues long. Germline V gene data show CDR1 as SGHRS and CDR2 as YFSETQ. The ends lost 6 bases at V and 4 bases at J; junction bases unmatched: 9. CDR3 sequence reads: CASNAGLAGGEAETQYF. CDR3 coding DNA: TGCGCCAGCAATGCGGGACTAGCGGGAGGGGAGGCAGAGACCCAGTACTTC. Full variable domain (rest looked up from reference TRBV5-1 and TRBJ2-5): KAGVTQTPRYLIKTRGQQVTLSCSPISGHRSVSWYQQTPGQGLQFLFEYFSETQRNKGNFPGRFSGRQFSNSRSEMNVSTLELGDSALYLCASNAGLAGGEAETQYFGPGTRLLVL.

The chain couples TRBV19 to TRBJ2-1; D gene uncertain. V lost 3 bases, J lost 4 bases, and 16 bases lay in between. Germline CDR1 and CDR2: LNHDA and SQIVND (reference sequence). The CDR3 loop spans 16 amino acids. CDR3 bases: TGTGCCAGTAGTATTTCCGGTATCAAAAATTACAATGAGCAGTTCTTC. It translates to CASSISGIKNYNEQFF. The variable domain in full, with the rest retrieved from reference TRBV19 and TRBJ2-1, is DGGITQSPKYLFRKEGQNVTLSCEQNLNHDAMYWYRQDPGQGLRLIYYSQIVNDFQKGDIAEGYSVSREKKESFPLTVTSAQKNPTAFYLCASSISGIKNYNEQFFGPGTRLTVL.